A single sample gave rise to the 7 T cell receptor beta chains below, sequenced in a study of blood T cells in healthy people across ages. A second about 7 to 12 cycle PCR used barcoded and J-beta primers. One entry per CDR3 protein results from TCRdb running MiXCR on the 5' RACE reads. The table includes 500,000 to 650,000 distinct CDR3 sequences, around 27% detected once. These data were likewise used in another study, on T cells of mothers and their children.

The material sequenced was blood. These receptors were taken from a boy between 2 and 10 years old in good health.

This clonotype was seen a few times. V gene TRBV10-2 combines with J gene TRBJ2-2; 7 nucleotides line up with TRBD2. The germline gives CDR1 WSHSY, CDR2 SAAADI. Trimming took 0 bases from V and 4 from J; bases not matched to a gene: 5. The CDR3 covers 16 residues. CDR3 sequence reads: CASSESPSGGTGELFF. CDR3 nucleotides: TGCGCCAGCAGTGAGTCACCTAGCGGAGGCACCGGGGAGCTGTTTTTT.

This chain connects TRBV20-1 to TRBJ2-3, with a possible D match to TRBD2 (6 bases). CDR1 is DFQATT and CDR2 is SNEGSKA in the germline V gene (reference sequence). Trimming stripped 6 bases from V and 3 bases from J, with 16 bases between. This CDR3 has 14 amino acids. CDR3 amino acids: CSAPGLSETDTQYF. The CDR3 bases are TGCAGTGCCCCGGGACTTTCCGAAACAGATACGCAGTATTTT.

Worth noting for this clonotype: This clone may be a read error of a much larger clone one base away. The chain employs TRBV3-1 and TRBJ2-5; 12 positions agree with TRBD2. The germline V gene encodes CDR1 LGHDT and CDR2 YNNKEL (reference sequence). CDR3 length: 15 residues. CDR3 amino acids: CASSQTWTSGNEQCF. The CDR3, as DNA: TGTGCCAGCAGCCAGACTTGGACTAGCGGGAACGAGCAGTGCTTC.

This clonotype was recorded a few times. The chain employs TRBV30 and TRBJ2-7, with TRBD2 as a possible D gene (7 bases). The CDR3 runs 13 residues. CDR1 is GTSNPN, CDR2 SVGIG, per germline (reference sequence). Between the trimmed V and J ends, which lost 4 bases and 5 bases, there was a span of 15 bases. Here the CDR3 DNA reads TGTGCCTGGAATAGGGGGGGCATCGACGAGCAGTACTTC. Residues: CAWNRGGIDEQYF.

V usage is TRBV20-1 and J usage is TRBJ2-5; possibly TRBD2 for D (5 bases). The DNA end favors TRBJ2-1, so the J call may be wrong. The germline CDR1 and CDR2 sequences are DFQATT and SNEGSKA (reference sequence). This CDR3 contains 16 residues. CDR3 residues: CSAPLVMGIGHNEQFF. In nucleotides, the CDR3 is TGCAGTGCCCCACTAGTTATGGGGATCGGGCACAATGAGCAGTTCTTC.

The V gene is TRBV3-1, the J gene TRBJ2-7, with 8 bases aligning to TRBD1. This CDR3 contains 15 residues. Germline-derived CDR1 and CDR2 are LGHDT and YNNKEL (reference sequence). The junction had 2 bases not matched to a gene; V was cut back by 0 bases and J by 1 base. The CDR3 reads CASSQEYRGSYEQYF. The CDR3 DNA reads as TGTGCCAGCAGCCAAGAGTACAGGGGGTCCTACGAGCAGTACTTC.

This chain joins TRBV24-1 and TRBJ2-1; 10 bases are a match to TRBD2. CDR1 and CDR2 (germline): KGHDR, SFDVKD. Unmatched junction bases numbered 8, after V lost 5 bases and J lost 5 bases. This CDR3 spans 16 amino acids. The CDR3 DNA reads TGTGCCACCAGTGGTTCACTAGCGGGACAGGACAATGAGCAGTTCTTC. It is translated as CATSGSLAGQDNEQFF.